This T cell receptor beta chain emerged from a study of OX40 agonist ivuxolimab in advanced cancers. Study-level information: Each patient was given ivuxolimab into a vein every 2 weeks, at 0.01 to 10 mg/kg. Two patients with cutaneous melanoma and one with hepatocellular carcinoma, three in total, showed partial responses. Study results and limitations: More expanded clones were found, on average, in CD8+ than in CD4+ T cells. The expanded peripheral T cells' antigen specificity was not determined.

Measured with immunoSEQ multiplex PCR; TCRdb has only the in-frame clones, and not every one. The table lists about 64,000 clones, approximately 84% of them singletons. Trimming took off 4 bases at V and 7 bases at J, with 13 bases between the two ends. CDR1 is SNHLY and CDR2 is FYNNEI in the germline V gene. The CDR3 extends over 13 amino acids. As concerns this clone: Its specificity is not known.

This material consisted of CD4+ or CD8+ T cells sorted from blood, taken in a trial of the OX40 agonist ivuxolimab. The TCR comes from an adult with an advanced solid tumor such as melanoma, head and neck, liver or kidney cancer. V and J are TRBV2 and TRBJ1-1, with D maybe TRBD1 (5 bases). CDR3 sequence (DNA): TGTGCCAGCAGTGTCATTGGGAGGGGTGAAGCTTTCTTT. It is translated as CASSVIGRGEAFF. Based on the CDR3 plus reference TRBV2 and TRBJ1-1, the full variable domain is EPEVTQTPSHQVTQMGQEVILRCVPISNHLYFYWYRQILGQKVEFLVSFYNNEISEKSEIFDDQFSVERPDGSNFTLKIRSTKLEDSAMYFCASSVIGRGEAFFGQGTRLTVV.